Presented here are 24 T cell receptor beta chains from one specimen sequenced in a study of T cell changes during pregnancy in multiple sclerosis. Data came from immunoSEQ multiplex PCR; TCRdb stores just in-frame clones and leaves some out. The table has about 36,000 clones, 93% seen once. Sequenced here: CD4+ T cells from peripheral blood mononuclear cells, sampled in the first trimester of pregnancy. The receptors here all came from a female donor with multiple sclerosis, enrolled in a pregnancy study.

The rearrangement uses TRBV2 and TRBJ2-7; 7 nucleotides match TRBD2. Per germline, CDR1 SNHLY and CDR2 FYNNEI. V lost 7 bases, J lost 4 bases, and 10 bases stayed unmatched. The CDR3 has 14 residues. The CDR3: CASNWGEGIYEQYF. In nucleotides, the CDR3 is TGTGCCAGCAACTGGGGGGAGGGAATATACGAGCAGTACTTC. The whole variable domain, filled in from reference TRBV2 and TRBJ2-7, reads EPEVTQTPSHQVTQMGQEVILRCVPISNHLYFYWYRQILGQKVEFLVSFYNNEISEKSEIFDDQFSVERPDGSNFTLKIRSTKLEDSAMYFCASNWGEGIYEQYFGPGTRLTVT.

This clone was recorded only once. This sequence joins TRBV21-1 and TRBJ2-3; the table names TRBD2, a call not compared with the DNA. TRBV21-1 is termed a pseudogene. CDR3 size: 15 residues. The CDR3, as DNA: TGTGCCAGCAGCAAGCGGGGTAGGGGCACAGATACGCAGTATTTT. Protein product: CASSKRGRGTDTQYF.

With regard to this clone: Germline and junction disagree at one end, which may indicate a read error. This specimen includes other DNA sequences encoding the same CDR3. The chain combines TRBV10-1 with TRBJ2-7, with 11 positions matching TRBD1. Looked up from germline, CDR1 is WNHNN and CDR2 is SYGVQD (reference sequence). There are 16 residues in the CDR3. The CDR3 loop is CASSPLGTGGFYEQYF. CDR3 bases: TGTGCCAGCAGCCCCCTCGGGACAGGGGGATTCTACGAGCAGTACTTC.

The chain carries TRBV30 and TRBJ1-5; D remains unclear. The CDR3 runs 13 residues. Trimming left V 2 bases short and J 7 bases short, with 12 bases between. Germline V gene sequence: CDR1 GTSNPN, CDR2 SVGIG (reference sequence). CDR3 DNA sequence: TGTGCCTGGAGTCCCGATCGGGGACAGCCCCAGCATTTT. It specifies CAWSPDRGQPQHF.

The J gene is TRBJ2-7, the V gene TRBV28; TRBD2 matches 11 bases. CDR3 size: 14 residues. Germline V gives CDR1 MDHEN, CDR2 SYDVKM. V trimming: 7 bases; J trimming: 3 bases; junction bases outside the gene matches: 5. The CDR3 DNA reads TGTGCCAGCACCCACGGACTAGCGGGCTACGAGCAGTACTTC. Encoded protein: CASTHGLAGYEQYF.

J is TRBJ2-2 and V is TRBV11-2; perhaps TRBD1 as D (6 bases). Trimming removed 3 bases from V and 1 base from J, with 15 bases in between. The CDR3 spans 17 residues. The germline V gene has CDR1 SGHAT and CDR2 FQNNGV. The CDR3 here is CASSLGARGGNTGELFF. The DNA of the CDR3 is TGTGCCAGCAGCTTGGGGGCCCGGGGCGGGAACACCGGGGAGCTGTTTTTT.

The chain combines TRBV6-5 with TRBJ1-6; 7 bases match TRBD1. The germline gives CDR1 MNHEY, CDR2 SVGAGI. V shed 2 bases, J shed 2 bases, and the junction held 3 bases outside the gene matches. The CDR3 is 16 residues long. This CDR3 reads CASSYTTGTYNSPLHF. The CDR3 region has the DNA TGTGCCAGCAGTTACACGACAGGGACCTATAATTCACCCCTCCACTTT.

This clone was counted a single time. V and J are TRBV11-1 and TRBJ1-1; 7 bases are shared with TRBD1. The CDR3 is 14 residues long. V shed 7 bases, J shed 0 bases, and the junction held 5 bases outside the gene matches. Germline loops: CDR1 SGHAT, CDR2 FQDESV (reference sequence). The CDR3 coding sequence is TGTGCCAGCACTCTCGACAGGGTGAACACTGAAGCTTTCTTT. Residues: CASTLDRVNTEAFF.

The chain combines TRBV28 with TRBJ1-4, with D unresolved. Germline loops: CDR1 MDHEN, CDR2 SYDVKM. V lost 4 bases, J lost 0 bases, and 6 bases lay in between. CDR3 size: 14 residues. As DNA, the CDR3 is TGTGCCAGCAGTTCACACGCAACTAATGAAAAACTGTTTTTT. Translating it yields CASSSHATNEKLFF.

V usage is TRBV7-2 and J usage is TRBJ2-2; 7 positions match TRBD1. The CDR3 contains 14 residues. Germline V gene sequence: CDR1 SGHTA, CDR2 FQGNSA. V was pared by 4 bases and J by 1 base, with 0 bases of the junction left unmatched. CDR3 region: CASSWDRNTGELFF. The CDR3 DNA is TGTGCCAGCAGCTGGGACAGGAACACCGGGGAGCTGTTTTTT.

V and J are TRBV7-2 and TRBJ2-7; 8 bases are a match to TRBD1. The CDR3 runs to 15 residues. Trimming at V came to 2 bases and at J to 2 bases, leaving 5 bases not matched to a gene. CDR1 is SGHTA and CDR2 is FQGNSA in the germline V gene. This CDR3 reads CASSLRQGITYEQYF. In nucleotides, the CDR3 is TGTGCCAGCAGCTTACGACAGGGGATTACCTACGAGCAGTACTTC.

This rearrangement joins TRBV6-1 to TRBJ1-5; D may be TRBD1 (6 bases). The CDR3 covers 12 residues. Germline lookup yields CDR1 MNHNS and CDR2 SASEGT. Trimming stripped 3 bases from V and 6 bases from J, with 6 bases between. CDR3 region: CASSEGAQPQHF. The CDR3, as DNA: TGTGCCAGCAGTGAGGGGGCTCAGCCCCAGCATTTT.

V and J are TRBV7-8 and TRBJ2-1; 14 bases match TRBD2. Germline values: CDR1 SGHVS, CDR2 FQNEAQ. The junction had 11 bases not matched to a gene; V was cut back by 0 bases and J by 1 base. This CDR3 comprises 21 residues. The CDR3 spells CASSLARTSGGPGRSYNEQFF. The CDR3 region has the DNA TGTGCCAGCAGCTTAGCCCGGACTAGCGGGGGGCCCGGTAGGTCCTACAATGAGCAGTTCTTC. The whole variable domain, remainder taken from reference TRBV7-8 and TRBJ2-1, is GAGVSQSPRYKVAKRGQDVALRCDPISGHVSLFWYQQALGQGPEFLTYFQNEAQLDKSGLPSDRFFAERPEGSVSTLKIQRTQQEDSAVYLCASSLARTSGGPGRSYNEQFFGPGTRLTVL.

The chain uses TRBV12-5 and TRBJ1-2; D is uncertain. CDR3 length equals 14 residues. V was clipped by 5 bases and J by 3 bases, with 13 bases between them. CDR1 and CDR2 from the germline V gene are LGHNT and FRNRAP. CDR3: CASGRGRADYGYTF. As DNA, the CDR3 is TGTGCTAGTGGTCGCGGGAGGGCGGACTATGGCTACACCTTC.

This sequence joins TRBV18 and TRBJ1-1, with D hard to call. The CDR3 covers 14 residues. The V and J ends lost 3 bases and 1 base respectively, with 9 bases between them. CDR1 KGHSH and CDR2 LQKENI come from the germline V gene. The CDR3 nucleotides read TGTGCCAGCTCACCCCCACAGACGAACACTGAAGCTTTCTTT. Encoded protein: CASSPPQTNTEAFF.

This sequence joins TRBV6-4 and TRBJ2-7; 9 bases fit TRBD1. The J segment lost 2 bases and the V segment lost 4 bases, leaving 3 bases of the junction unmatched. This CDR3 comprises 14 residues. CDR1 and CDR2 from the germline V gene are MRHNA and SNTAGT. The chain's CDR3 is CASSVDRGTYEQYF. Here the CDR3 DNA reads TGTGCCAGCAGTGTAGACAGGGGGACCTACGAGCAGTACTTC.

This rearrangement joins TRBV5-1 to TRBJ2-2; possible D gene TRBD1, 5 bases. Germline CDR1 is SGHRS and CDR2 is YFSETQ. The CDR3 sequence is 16 residues long. V dropped 5 bases and J dropped 0 bases, with 14 bases sitting between them. The chain's CDR3 is CASSMGRGTNTGELFF. Written as DNA, the CDR3 is TGCGCCAGCAGTATGGGAAGGGGAACGAACACCGGGGAGCTGTTTTTT.

The J gene is TRBJ1-4, the V gene TRBV28, with unresolved D. Deletions cut 8 bases from V and 8 bases from J, with 12 bases between. Germline CDR1 reads MDHEN; CDR2 reads SYDVKM. The length of the CDR3 is 12 residues. CDR3 region: CASFSLPEKLFF. The CDR3 DNA follows: TGTGCCAGCTTTAGTCTACCCGAAAAACTGTTTTTT.

The rearrangement uses TRBV20-1 and TRBJ1-2, with 7 bases fitting TRBD1. Trimming removed 3 bases from V and 8 bases from J; junction bases left unmatched: 3. The germline CDR1 and CDR2 sequences are DFQATT and SNEGSKA (reference sequence). The CDR3 totals 11 residues. The CDR3 sequence: CSARTGQGYTF. The CDR3 bases are TGCAGTGCTAGGACAGGGCAAGGCTACACCTTC.

This sequence joins TRBV27 and TRBJ1-1; maybe TRBD1 (6 bases). Germline CDR1 MNHEY, CDR2 SMNVEV (reference sequence). This CDR3 contains 13 residues. V lost 10 bases, J lost 2 bases, and 14 bases lay in between. CDR3 nucleotide sequence: TGTGCCACCTCAGACAGGTACAACACTGAAGCTTTCTTT. The encoded protein is CATSDRYNTEAFF.

This chain joins TRBV11-2 and TRBJ2-5, with D tentatively TRBD2 (6 bases). Trimming removed 8 bases at V and 2 bases at J, with 12 bases between. Germline assignment: CDR1 SGHAT and CDR2 FQNNGV. This CDR3 region has 13 residues. The CDR3 DNA sequence: TGTGCCAGCCACGGGGGTTGGCAAGAGACCCAGTACTTC. Translation gives CASHGGWQETQYF.

CDR3 sequence: CASSLRSREGQTTHKNIQYF. The CDR3 DNA reads TGTGCCAGCAGCTTGAGAAGTCGGGAGGGCCAAACAACCCACAAAAACATTCAGTACTTC. V and J are TRBV5-5 and TRBJ2-4, with 8 positions matching TRBD2. J lost 3 bases, V lost 1 base, and 18 bases had no gene match. The germline V gene has CDR1 SGHKS and CDR2 YYEKEE (reference sequence). The CDR3 totals 20 residues.

The rearrangement uses TRBV6-5 and TRBJ1-5; D gene uncertain. This CDR3 is 13 amino acids long. Between the trimmed V and J ends, which lost 4 bases and 4 bases, there was a span of 8 bases. CDR1 is MNHEY and CDR2 is SVGAGI in the germline V gene. The CDR3 spells CASSLTANQPQHF. As DNA, the CDR3 is TGTGCCAGCAGTTTAACAGCAAATCAGCCCCAGCATTTT.

The chain has TRBV2 and TRBJ2-7; 9 bases map to TRBD1. Per germline, CDR1 SNHLY and CDR2 FYNNEI. This CDR3 contains 14 residues. After removal of 4 bases from V and 2 bases from J, the junction contained 3 bases not matched to a gene. The DNA of the CDR3 is TGTGCCAGCAGTGGGGACAGGGTCCCCTACGAGCAGTACTTC. Translating gives CASSGDRVPYEQYF.